This TCR beta chain stems from a study of T-cell reconstitution after alpha-beta-depleted transplantation in children. Unique molecular identifiers were used to barcode this TCRbeta library. Using its own MiXCR run on the PCR reads, TCRdb lists one record per CDR3 protein. The sample gives about 640,000 distinct CDR3 sequences, roughly 15% of which show up once; over 0.95% is in the top ten. The CDR3 contains 14 residues. The germline V gene has CDR1 DFQATT and CDR2 SNEGSKA (reference sequence). J was trimmed by 7 bases and V by 0 bases; bases with no gene match: 7. In this sample, this clonotype turned up many times.

The receptor was derived from a human donor who donated a stem cell graft to a child with acute myeloid leukemia. V gene TRBV20-1 combines with J gene TRBJ1-2; 8 bases align to TRBD1. Sequenced here: PBMCs from the stem cell graft donor, sampled from the stem cell graft. In DNA, the CDR3 is TGCAGTGCTAGAGAAAAGTCAGGGGGCGGTGGCTACACCTTC. It yields the protein CSAREKSGGGGYTF.